One sample yielded the 16 T cell receptor beta chains listed below, sequenced in a study of OX40 agonist ivuxolimab in advanced cancers. Only in-frame clones appear in the TCRdb table, and some are missing; sequencing was by immunoSEQ multiplex PCR. The sample comprises 100,000 to 150,000 clones, around nine tenths of which are singletons, and 0.85% to 1.4% rests with the top ten. The specimen comprised CD4+ or CD8+ T cells sorted from blood, sampled in a trial of the OX40 agonist ivuxolimab. These receptors all stem from an adult with an advanced solid tumor such as melanoma, head and neck, liver or kidney cancer.

The chain has TRBV5-1 and TRBJ2-1; D is unclear. Trimming took off 0 bases at V and 6 bases at J, with 7 bases between the two ends. This CDR3 spans 13 amino acids. The germline gives CDR1 SGHRS, CDR2 YFSETQ. The CDR3 loop reads CASSLDTFNEQFF. The DNA of the CDR3 is TGCGCCAGCAGCTTGGACACTTTCAATGAGCAGTTCTTC.

The V gene is TRBV28, the J gene TRBJ2-1, with TRBD2 matching over 8 bases. The germline V gene has CDR1 MDHEN and CDR2 SYDVKM. J gave up 5 bases and V 4 bases, and 7 bases lay outside the gene matches. This CDR3 spans 15 amino acids. The DNA for the CDR3 is TGTGCCAGCAGTTCGGCGGGACTAGGGGACAATGAGCAGTTCTTC. Protein sequence: CASSSAGLGDNEQFF. The full variable domain, rest sourced from reference TRBV28 and TRBJ2-1, is DVKVTQSSRYLVKRTGEKVFLECVQDMDHENMFWYRQDPGLGLRLIYFSYDVKMKEKGDIPEGYSVSREKKERFSLILESASTNQTSMYLCASSSAGLGDNEQFFGPGTRLTVL.

This chain joins TRBV9 and TRBJ2-1; 9 positions match TRBD1. The V and J ends lost 4 bases and 4 bases, in that order; junction bases with no gene match: 12. The V gene's germline CDR1 is SGDLS and CDR2 YYNGEE. The CDR3 is made up of 17 amino acids. The CDR3 sequence is CASSPTTGGYLYNEQFF. The CDR3 coding sequence is TGTGCCAGCAGCCCCACGACAGGGGGGTACCTATACAATGAGCAGTTCTTC.

The chain carries TRBV30 and TRBJ1-1; D is possibly TRBD1 (6 bases). The CDR3 contains 14 residues. Germline V gene data show CDR1 as GTSNPN and CDR2 as SVGIG (reference sequence). Between the trimmed V and J ends, which lost 4 bases and 0 bases, there was a span of 12 bases. The CDR3 is CAWKQGQMNTEAFF. As DNA, the CDR3 is TGTGCCTGGAAACAAGGACAGATGAACACTGAAGCTTTCTTT.

The chain has TRBV5-4 and TRBJ2-5; TRBD1 matches 7 bases. The J call is doubtful: the DNA matches TRBJ2-7 better. Germline V gene data show CDR1 as SGHNT and CDR2 as YYREEE (reference sequence). The CDR3 extends over 15 amino acids. DNA of the CDR3: TGTGCCAGCAGCCCCCTCTCGACAGGGACCGACGAGCAGTACTTC. Translating gives CASSPLSTGTDEQYF.

The V and J genes are TRBV7-3 and TRBJ2-1, with 8 bases that match TRBD2. Losses at the gene ends were 0 bases for V and 3 bases for J; bases not matched to a gene: 1. The CDR3 is made up of 15 amino acids. Per germline, CDR1 SGHTA and CDR2 FQGTGA. The CDR3 here is CASSLTSGIYNEQFF. DNA for the CDR3: TGTGCCAGCAGCTTAACTAGCGGGATCTACAATGAGCAGTTCTTC.

The chain carries TRBV21-1 and TRBJ1-4. TRBV21-1 is flagged as a pseudogene. CDR3 size: 12 residues. The CDR3 nucleotides are TGTGCCAGCAGCAAGAACCATGAAAAACTGTTTTTT. Translation gives CASSKNHEKLFF.

The chain carries TRBV27 and TRBJ2-3, with TRBD1 identical over 7 bases. Germline lookup yields CDR1 MNHEY and CDR2 SMNVEV (reference sequence). V lost 3 bases, J lost 3 bases, and 9 bases stayed unmatched. The CDR3 is made up of 16 amino acids. CDR3 in DNA: TGTGCCAGCAGTTTCGGCCAAGGGACAGCGACAGATACGCAGTATTTT. Translated, it gives CASSFGQGTATDTQYF.

J is TRBJ1-5 and V is TRBV6-5, with D possibly matching TRBD1 (6 bases). Germline V gene sequence: CDR1 MNHEY, CDR2 SVGAGI. With 8 bases removed from V and 2 bases from J, the gap between germline ends came to 10 bases. This CDR3 comprises 13 residues. CDR3: CASGTGRNQPQHF. As DNA, the CDR3 is TGTGCCAGCGGAACAGGGCGCAATCAGCCCCAGCATTTT.

This chain uses TRBV5-8 with TRBJ2-1; TRBD1 is a possible D gene (6 bases). CDR3 length: 14 residues. V dropped 4 bases and J dropped 10 bases, with 18 bases sitting between them. Germline lookup yields CDR1 SGHTS and CDR2 YDEGEE. The CDR3 bases are TGTGCCAGCAGCCCCCGTCACAGGGCTTACGAGCAGTTCTTC. It translates to CASSPRHRAYEQFF.

The chain couples TRBV19 to TRBJ2-3; TRBD1 agrees at 11 bases. V shed 5 bases, J shed 0 bases, and the junction held 4 bases outside the gene matches. This CDR3 region has 16 residues. CDR1 and CDR2 from the germline V gene are LNHDA and SQIVND (reference sequence). The CDR3 reads CASSPGTGGSTDTQYF. CDR3 DNA sequence: TGTGCCAGTAGTCCCGGGACAGGGGGAAGCACAGATACGCAGTATTTT. The variable domain in full, completed from reference TRBV19 and TRBJ2-3, reads DGGITQSPKYLFRKEGQNVTLSCEQNLNHDAMYWYRQDPGQGLRLIYYSQIVNDFQKGDIAEGYSVSREKKESFPLTVTSAQKNPTAFYLCASSPGTGGSTDTQYFGPGTRLTVL.

The gene calls are TRBV19 and TRBJ2-7; 8 nucleotides align to TRBD1. Germline V lookup: CDR1 LNHDA, CDR2 SQIVND (reference sequence). The CDR3 extends over 16 amino acids. J gave up 3 bases and V 4 bases, and 11 bases lay outside the gene matches. The CDR3 sequence is CASSTPGQGLHYEQYF. The CDR3 DNA follows: TGTGCCAGTAGTACCCCAGGACAGGGACTTCACTACGAGCAGTACTTC. The whole variable domain, remainder taken from reference TRBV19 and TRBJ2-7, is DGGITQSPKYLFRKEGQNVTLSCEQNLNHDAMYWYRQDPGQGLRLIYYSQIVNDFQKGDIAEGYSVSREKKESFPLTVTSAQKNPTAFYLCASSTPGQGLHYEQYFGPGTRLTVT.

The chain carries TRBV7-9 and TRBJ2-2; D may be TRBD2 (5 bases). The germline V and J ends were trimmed by 0 bases and 7 bases, with 12 bases remaining between them. CDR3 size: 15 residues. CDR1 and CDR2 (germline): SEHNR, FQNEAQ (reference sequence). This CDR3 is CASSLAGAVDGELFF. The DNA for the CDR3 is TGTGCCAGCAGCTTAGCGGGAGCGGTCGACGGGGAGCTGTTTTTT. Based on the CDR3 plus reference TRBV7-9 and TRBJ2-2, the full variable domain is DTGVSQNPRHKITKRGQNVTFRCDPISEHNRLYWYRQTLGQGPEFLTYFQNEAQLEKSRLLSDRFSAERPKGSFSTLEIQRTEQGDSAMYLCASSLAGAVDGELFFGEGSRLTVL.

This rearrangement joins TRBV5-1 to TRBJ2-7; the match to TRBD2 covers 8 bases. This CDR3 spans 15 amino acids. V lost 2 bases to trimming and J lost 1 base; unmatched junction nucleotides: 5. Per germline, CDR1 SGHRS and CDR2 YFSETQ. The CDR3 nucleotides are TGCGCCAGCAGCTTACCGGGACTAGTGTCCTACGAGCAGTACTTC. Its translation is CASSLPGLVSYEQYF.

V and J are TRBV29-1 and TRBJ1-1; 8 nucleotides match TRBD1. The V gene's germline CDR1 is SQVTM and CDR2 ANQGSEA. The CDR3 runs 13 residues. With 4 bases clipped from V and 5 bases from J, the junction kept 6 bases outside the gene matches. CDR3 bases: TGCAGCGTTGGGGCAGGGGGCGCGACTGAAGCTTTCTTT. This translates into CSVGAGGATEAFF.

The J gene is TRBJ1-6, the V gene TRBV6-6; D is unclear. The V end lost 0 bases, the J end lost 0 bases, and 6 bases lay between the germline ends. CDR1 MNHNY and CDR2 SVGAGI come from the germline V gene (reference sequence). There are 16 residues in the CDR3. CDR3 nucleotide sequence: TGTGCCAGCAGTTACTCGTATGTCTCCTATAATTCACCCCTCCACTTT. Translation: CASSYSYVSYNSPLHF.